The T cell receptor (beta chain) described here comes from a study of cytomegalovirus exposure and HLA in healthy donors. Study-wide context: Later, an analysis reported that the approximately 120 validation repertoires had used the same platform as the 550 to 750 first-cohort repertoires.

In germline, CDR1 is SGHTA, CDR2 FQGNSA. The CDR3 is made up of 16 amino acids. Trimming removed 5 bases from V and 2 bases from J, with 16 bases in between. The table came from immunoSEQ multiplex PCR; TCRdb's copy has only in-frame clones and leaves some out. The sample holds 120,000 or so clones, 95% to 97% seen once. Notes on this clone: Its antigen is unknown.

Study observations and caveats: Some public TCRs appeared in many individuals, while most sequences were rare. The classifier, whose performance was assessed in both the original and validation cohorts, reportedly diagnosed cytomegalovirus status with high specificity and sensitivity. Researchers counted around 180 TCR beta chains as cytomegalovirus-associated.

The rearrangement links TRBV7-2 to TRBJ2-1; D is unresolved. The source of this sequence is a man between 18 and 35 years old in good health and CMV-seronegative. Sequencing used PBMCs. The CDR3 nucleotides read TGTGCCAGCAGCCCTCTGACTTCCAACCCCTACAATGAGCAGTTCTTC. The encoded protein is CASSPLTSNPYNEQFF. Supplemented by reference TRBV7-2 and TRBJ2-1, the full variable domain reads GAGVSQSPSNKVTEKGKDVELRCDPISGHTALYWYRQSLGQGLEFLIYFQGNSAPDKSGLPSDRFSAERTGGSVSTLTIQRTQQEDSAVYLCASSPLTSNPYNEQFFGPGTRLTVL.